This T cell receptor (beta chain) appears in the sequencing data of a study of T cell clonality in common variable immunodeficiency (dated by TCRdb to between 2015 and 2016). The paper's findings and limits, for the study overall: Fewer TCRbeta clones were shared among CVID subjects than among healthy controls (p < 0.0001). It was noted by the authors that sequencing of the repertoires of T cell subpopulations would be needed to clarify the cause of the increased clonality in CVID. Compared with healthy controls, CVID subjects showed increased TCRbeta clonality (t-test p = 0.018), a feature most characteristic of about a third of subjects. Differences among patients in the CVID cohort limited the correlations between repertoire features and clinical complications. CVID TCRbeta sequences were reported to have fewer deletions and N-nucleotide insertions and to lack highly modified clones with 13 or more V deletions. Even though DNA input was the same, control samples had an average of around 78,000 unique sequences each, compared with roughly 30,000 in CVID samples.

Standard criteria, namely reduction of serum IgG, IgA and/or IgM below the normal range together with specific antibody deficiency, were applied for the diagnosis of CVID. The CVID group comprised 40 to 45 subjects, about 15 female and approximately 30 male, aged roughly 8 to 64 years with a mean age of roughly 38. Predominantly Caucasian heritage was noted among both the CVID patients and the healthy controls. All CVID subjects had received replacement immunoglobulin therapy for at least one year at the time of study participation. When blood was collected, none of the CVID subjects were ill or on immunomodulatory or immunosuppressive medication. Heparinized peripheral whole blood samples of about 5 to 8 ml were collected from each donor. Genomic DNA from adults with common variable immune deficiency (CVID) and from healthy adult controls was used for sequencing of TCRbeta CDR3 repertoires. To isolate peripheral blood mononuclear cells, diluted blood was subjected to density centrifugation over Hypaque 1077 or Ficoll-Paque. Genomic DNA was extracted from unsorted mononuclear cells by Qiagen column purification or by a centrifugation-based method.

Points on this clone: Its antigen has not been determined. The CDR3 is cut off 3 residues early in the read; its end comes from the germline J gene.

Including cysteine and phenylalanine, the CDR3 has 14 amino acids. Of the CDR3's DNA, 33 bases were read; they are in frame from base 1. Trimming removed 4 bases from V and 6 bases from J, leaving 19 bases between the germline ends. As encoded in the germline V gene, CDR1 is SQVTM while CDR2 is ANQGSEA. CVID samples and control samples contributed equivalent amounts of genomic DNA as sequencing input. For every sample, a 60 bp segment covering the rearranged TCRbeta CDR3 region was amplified and then sequenced. The immunoSEQ assay, a bias-corrected multiplex PCR combined with high-throughput sequencing, was used for TCRbeta amplification. The authors processed their data as follows. Each unique nucleotide sequence was treated as a clone and annotated with V, D and J genes, copy number and frequency. Sequences were labeled productive if in frame, and non-productive if out of frame or containing stop codons. As previously described, clonality was computed from Shannon's entropy. The predicted amino acid sequences of productive clones were used to derive the mean CDR3 Kyte-Doolittle hydropathy. Hierarchical clustering of scaled V gene usage was performed with the R hclust function using Manhattan distance and complete linkage. Sharing of clones by CDR3 amino acid sequence was evaluated through resampling of 12 repertoires per group over 100 rounds. The repertoires were screened for around 70 published EBV-specific TCRbeta sequences and some 250 published CMV-specific TCRbeta sequences. A couple of CVID samples yielding fewer than 10,000 sequences were excluded from analysis, leaving 42 CVID repertoires. What TCRdb holds here is the immuneACCESS table cut down to in-frame rearrangements. Part of the clones is not present; checked against another copy, under half of the missing clones reflect an unresolved V gene, and the others are unexplained. That table is the source of V, J and clone size, and D and trimming were worked out from the DNA. The table gives roughly 40,000 clones for this sample, with none occurring only once. 5% to 6.5% of the sample rests with the top ten.

The sequence is built from TRBV29-1 and TRBJ2-7; tentative D gene TRBD2, with 10 bases matching. Input material: peripheral blood mononuclear cells. This TCR came from a human donor with common variable immunodeficiency. The CDR3 has the sequence CSVGQGGLAPEQYF. The part of the CDR3 DNA that was read is TGCAGCGTTGGACAGGGGGGACTAGCGCCCGAG.